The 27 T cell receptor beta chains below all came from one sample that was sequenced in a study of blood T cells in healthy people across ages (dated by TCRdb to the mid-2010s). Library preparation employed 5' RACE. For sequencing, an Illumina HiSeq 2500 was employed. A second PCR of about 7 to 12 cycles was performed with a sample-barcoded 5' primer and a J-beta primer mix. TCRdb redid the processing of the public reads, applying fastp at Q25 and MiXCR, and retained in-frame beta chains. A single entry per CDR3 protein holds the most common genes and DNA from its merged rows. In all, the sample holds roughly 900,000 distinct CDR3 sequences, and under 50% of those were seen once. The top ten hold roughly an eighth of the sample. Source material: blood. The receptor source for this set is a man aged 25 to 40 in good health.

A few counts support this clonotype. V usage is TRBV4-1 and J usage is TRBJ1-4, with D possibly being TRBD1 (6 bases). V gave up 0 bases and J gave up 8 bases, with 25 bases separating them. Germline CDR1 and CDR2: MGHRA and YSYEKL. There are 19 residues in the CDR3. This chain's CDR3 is CASSQEVGGGGASMEKLFF. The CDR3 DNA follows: TGCGCCAGCAGCCAAGAAGTGGGGGGGGGCGGGGCGTCTATGGAAAAACTGTTTTTT.

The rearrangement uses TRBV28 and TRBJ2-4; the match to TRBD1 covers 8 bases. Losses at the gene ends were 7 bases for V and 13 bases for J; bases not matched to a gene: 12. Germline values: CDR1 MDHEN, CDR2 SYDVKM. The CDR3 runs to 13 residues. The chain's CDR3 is CASTHRRGREQYF. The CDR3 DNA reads TGTGCCAGCACCCATCGCAGGGGGCGTGAGCAGTACTTC.

CDR3 residues: CASSRRPPYEQYF. For the CDR3, the DNA is TGTGCCAGCAGTCGCAGACCCCCCTACGAGCAGTACTTC. The chain couples TRBV27 to TRBJ2-5; D remains unclear. The J call may be faulty, since TRBJ2-7 better matches the DNA end. Germline CDR1 and CDR2: MNHEY and SMNVEV (reference sequence). The CDR3 extends over 13 amino acids.

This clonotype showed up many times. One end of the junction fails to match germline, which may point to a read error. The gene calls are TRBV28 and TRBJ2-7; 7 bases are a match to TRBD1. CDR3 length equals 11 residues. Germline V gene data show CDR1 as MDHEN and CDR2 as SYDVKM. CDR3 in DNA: TGCGCCAGCAGACAGGGTTACGAGCAGTACTTC. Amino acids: CASRQGYEQYF.

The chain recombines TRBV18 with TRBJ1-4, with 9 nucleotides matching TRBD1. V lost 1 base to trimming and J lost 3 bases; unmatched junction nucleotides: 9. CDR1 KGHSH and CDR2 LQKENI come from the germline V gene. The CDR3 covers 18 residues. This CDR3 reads CASSPRDTRTGANEKLFF. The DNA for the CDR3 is TGTGCCAGCTCACCACGTGACACCCGGACAGGGGCTAATGAAAAACTGTTTTTT. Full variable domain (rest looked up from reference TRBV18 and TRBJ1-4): NAGVMQNPRHLVRRRGQEARLRCSPMKGHSHVYWYRQLPEEGLKFMVYLQKENIIDESGMPKERFSAEFPKEGPSILRIQQVVRGDSAAYFCASSPRDTRTGANEKLFFGSGTQLSVL.

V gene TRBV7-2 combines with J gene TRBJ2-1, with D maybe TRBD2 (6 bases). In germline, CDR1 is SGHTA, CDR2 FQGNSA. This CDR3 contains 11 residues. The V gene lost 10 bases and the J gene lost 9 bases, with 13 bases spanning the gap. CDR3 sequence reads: CATRRVGEQFF. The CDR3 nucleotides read TGTGCCACCCGGAGGGTAGGTGAGCAGTTCTTC.

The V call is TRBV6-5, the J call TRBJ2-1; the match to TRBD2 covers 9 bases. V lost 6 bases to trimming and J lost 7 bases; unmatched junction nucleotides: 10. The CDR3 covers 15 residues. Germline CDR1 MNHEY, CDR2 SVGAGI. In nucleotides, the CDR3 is TGTGCCAGCAGCGCTCGGCGGGGGGGCCAGAATGAGCAGTTCTTC. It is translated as CASSARRGGQNEQFF.

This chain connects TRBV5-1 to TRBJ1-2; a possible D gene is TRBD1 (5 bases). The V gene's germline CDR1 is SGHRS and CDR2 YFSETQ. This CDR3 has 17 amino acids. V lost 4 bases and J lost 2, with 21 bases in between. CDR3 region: CASSPASQDPSNYGYTF. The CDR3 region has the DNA TGCGCCAGCAGCCCCGCCTCACAGGACCCCTCAAACTATGGCTACACCTTC.

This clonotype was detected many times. The CDR3 here is CASSPDRNYGYTF. As DNA, the CDR3 is TGTGCCAGCAGCCCGGACAGGAACTATGGCTACACCTTC. The V call is TRBV7-2, the J call TRBJ1-2; 7 nucleotides line up with TRBD1. This CDR3 region has 13 residues. Germline CDR1 reads SGHTA; CDR2 reads FQGNSA. V shed 5 bases, J shed 2 bases, and the junction held 2 bases outside the gene matches.

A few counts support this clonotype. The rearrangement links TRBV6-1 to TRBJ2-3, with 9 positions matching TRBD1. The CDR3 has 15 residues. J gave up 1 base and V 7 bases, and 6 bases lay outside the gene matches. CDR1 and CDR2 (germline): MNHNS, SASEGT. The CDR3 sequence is CASTLQGAGTDTQYF. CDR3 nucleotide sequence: TGTGCCAGCACCCTACAGGGGGCCGGCACAGATACGCAGTATTTT.

The CDR3 nucleotides read TGTGCCAGCAGCGTAGAGCCAGGGGCCTACGAGCAGTACTTC. Translated, it gives CASSVEPGAYEQYF. J is TRBJ2-7 and V is TRBV9; possible D gene TRBD1, 6 bases. Germline V lookup: CDR1 SGDLS, CDR2 YYNGEE. The CDR3 length is 14 residues. V dropped 0 bases and J dropped 2 bases, with 9 bases sitting between them. The entire variable domain, with the rest obtained from reference TRBV9 and TRBJ2-7, is as follows: DSGVTQTPKHLITATGQRVTLRCSPRSGDLSVYWYQQSLDQGLQFLIQYYNGEERAKGNILERFSAQQFPDLHSELNLSSLELGDSALYFCASSVEPGAYEQYFGPGTRLTVT.

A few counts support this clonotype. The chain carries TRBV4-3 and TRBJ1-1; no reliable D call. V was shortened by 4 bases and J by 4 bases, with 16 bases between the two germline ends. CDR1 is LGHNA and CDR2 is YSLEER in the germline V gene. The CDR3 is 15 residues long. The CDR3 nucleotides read TGCGCCAGCAGCCTCTGGTCCGCTGTAGGCACTGAAGCTTTCTTT. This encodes CASSLWSAVGTEAFF.

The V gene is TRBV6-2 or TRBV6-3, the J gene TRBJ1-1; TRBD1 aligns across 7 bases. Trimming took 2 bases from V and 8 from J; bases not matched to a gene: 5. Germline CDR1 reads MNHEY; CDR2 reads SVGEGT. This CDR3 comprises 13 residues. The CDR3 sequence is CASSYGQVTEAFF. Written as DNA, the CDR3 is TGTGCCAGCAGTTACGGACAGGTGACCGAAGCTTTCTTT.

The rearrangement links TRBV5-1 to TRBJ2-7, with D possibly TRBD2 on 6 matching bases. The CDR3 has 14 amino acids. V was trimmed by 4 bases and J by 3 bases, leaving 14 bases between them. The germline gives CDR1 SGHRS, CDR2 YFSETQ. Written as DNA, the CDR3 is TGCGCCAGCAGCACTTCGGGACTGGACTACGAGCAGTACTTC. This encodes CASSTSGLDYEQYF.

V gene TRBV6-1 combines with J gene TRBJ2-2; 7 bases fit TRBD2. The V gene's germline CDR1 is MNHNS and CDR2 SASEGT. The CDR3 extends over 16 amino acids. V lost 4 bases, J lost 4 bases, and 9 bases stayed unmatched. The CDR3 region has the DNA TGTGCCAGCAGTGCCCCACGGGGGGACGTCACCGGGGAGCTGTTTTTT. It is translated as CASSAPRGDVTGELFF.

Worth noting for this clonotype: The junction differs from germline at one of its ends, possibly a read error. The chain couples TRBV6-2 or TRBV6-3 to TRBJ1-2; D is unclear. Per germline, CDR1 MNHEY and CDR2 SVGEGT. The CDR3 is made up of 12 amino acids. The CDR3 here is CTSNQRGVGYTF. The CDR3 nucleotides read TGTACCAGCAATCAACGAGGAGTAGGCTACACCTTC.

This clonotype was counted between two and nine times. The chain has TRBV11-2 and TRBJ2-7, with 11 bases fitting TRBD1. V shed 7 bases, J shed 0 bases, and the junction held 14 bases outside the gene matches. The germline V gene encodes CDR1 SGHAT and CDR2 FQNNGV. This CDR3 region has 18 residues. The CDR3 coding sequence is TGTGCCAGCAACCCTCGGACAGGGGGCGGGTTAAGCTCCTACGAGCAGTACTTC. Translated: CASNPRTGGGLSSYEQYF.

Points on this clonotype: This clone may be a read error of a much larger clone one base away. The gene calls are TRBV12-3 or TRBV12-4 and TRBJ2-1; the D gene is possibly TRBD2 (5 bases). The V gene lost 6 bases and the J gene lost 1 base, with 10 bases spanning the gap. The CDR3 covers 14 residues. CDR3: CASSRGLSYNEQFF. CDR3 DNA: TGTGCCAGCAGCCGCGGACTGTCCTACAATGAGCAGTTCTTC.

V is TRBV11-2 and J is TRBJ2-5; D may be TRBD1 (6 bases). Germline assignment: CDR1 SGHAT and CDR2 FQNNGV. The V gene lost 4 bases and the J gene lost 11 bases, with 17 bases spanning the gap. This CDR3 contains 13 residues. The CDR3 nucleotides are TGTGCCAGCAGCTGGGAGAGACAGGTCCAGCAGTACTTC. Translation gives CASSWERQVQQYF.

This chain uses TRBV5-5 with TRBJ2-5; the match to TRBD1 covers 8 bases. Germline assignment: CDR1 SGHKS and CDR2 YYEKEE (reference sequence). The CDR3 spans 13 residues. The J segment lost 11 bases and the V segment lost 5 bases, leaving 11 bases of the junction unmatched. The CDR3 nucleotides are TGTGCCAGCAGGGCGACAGGGGCCGGTGAGCAGTACTTC. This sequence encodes CASRATGAGEQYF.

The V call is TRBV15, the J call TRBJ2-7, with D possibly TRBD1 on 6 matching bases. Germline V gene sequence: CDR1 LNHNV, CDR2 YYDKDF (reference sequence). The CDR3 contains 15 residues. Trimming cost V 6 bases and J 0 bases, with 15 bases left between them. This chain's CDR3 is CATRDAGTYSYEQYF. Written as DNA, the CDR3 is TGTGCCACCAGAGACGCCGGGACATACTCCTACGAGCAGTACTTC.

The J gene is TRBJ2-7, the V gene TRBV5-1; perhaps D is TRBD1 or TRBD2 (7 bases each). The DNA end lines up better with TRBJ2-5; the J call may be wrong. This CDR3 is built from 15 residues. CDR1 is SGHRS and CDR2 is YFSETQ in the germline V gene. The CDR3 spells CASSSQGGLQETQYF. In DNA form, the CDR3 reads TGCGCCAGCAGCTCGCAGGGGGGGCTCCAGGAGACCCAGTACTTC.

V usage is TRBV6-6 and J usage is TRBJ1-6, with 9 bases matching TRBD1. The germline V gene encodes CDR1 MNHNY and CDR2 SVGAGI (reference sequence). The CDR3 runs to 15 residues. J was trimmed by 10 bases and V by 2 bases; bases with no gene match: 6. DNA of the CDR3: TGTGCCAGCAGTTACGCTGGACAGGGGCGGTCACCCCTCCACTTT. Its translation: CASSYAGQGRSPLHF.

The CDR3 here is CASSVWTGGAGFGYTF. In nucleotides, the CDR3 is TGTGCCAGCAGTGTATGGACAGGGGGTGCTGGATTTGGCTACACCTTC. J is TRBJ1-2 and V is TRBV6-1, with TRBD1 matching over 10 bases. The J segment lost 7 bases and the V segment lost 4 bases, leaving 12 bases of the junction unmatched. This CDR3 has 16 amino acids. Germline-derived CDR1 and CDR2 are MNHNS and SASEGT.

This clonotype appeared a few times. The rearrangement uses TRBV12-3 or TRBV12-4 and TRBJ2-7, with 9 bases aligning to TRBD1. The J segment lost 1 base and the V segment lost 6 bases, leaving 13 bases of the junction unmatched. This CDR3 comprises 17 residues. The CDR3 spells CASRREVGQGHSYEQYF. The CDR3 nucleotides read TGTGCCAGCAGGCGAGAAGTAGGACAGGGGCATTCCTACGAGCAGTACTTC.

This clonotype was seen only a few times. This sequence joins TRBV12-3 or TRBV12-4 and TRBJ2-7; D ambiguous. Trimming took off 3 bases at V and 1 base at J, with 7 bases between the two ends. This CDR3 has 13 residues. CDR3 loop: CASSFWQSYEQYF. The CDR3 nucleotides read TGTGCCAGCAGTTTCTGGCAGTCCTACGAGCAGTACTTC.

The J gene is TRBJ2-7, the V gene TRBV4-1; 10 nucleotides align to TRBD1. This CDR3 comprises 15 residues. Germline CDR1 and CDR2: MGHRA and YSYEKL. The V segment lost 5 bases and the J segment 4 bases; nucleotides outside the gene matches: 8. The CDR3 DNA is TGCGCCAGCAGCATTCGGACAGGGGGAATTTACGAGCAGTACTTC. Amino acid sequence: CASSIRTGGIYEQYF.